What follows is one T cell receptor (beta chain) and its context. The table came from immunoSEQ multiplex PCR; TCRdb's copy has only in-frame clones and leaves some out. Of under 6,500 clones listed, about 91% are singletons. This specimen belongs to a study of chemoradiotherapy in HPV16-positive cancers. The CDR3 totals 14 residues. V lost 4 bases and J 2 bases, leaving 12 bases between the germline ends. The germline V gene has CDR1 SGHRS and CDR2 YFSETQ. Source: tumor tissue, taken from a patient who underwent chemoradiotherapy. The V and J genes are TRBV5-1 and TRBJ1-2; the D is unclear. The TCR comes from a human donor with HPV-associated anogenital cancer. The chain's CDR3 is CASSPRFSNYGYTF. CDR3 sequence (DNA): TGCGCCAGCAGCCCCCGGTTCTCCAACTATGGCTACACCTTC.